This T cell receptor (beta chain) is drawn from a study of blood T cell repertoires in COVID-19 (dated by TCRdb to between 2020 and 2021). For the wider study: Samples from collaborators originated in the United States, Italy and Spain and spanned both the acute and convalescent phases of COVID-19. The prospective study material was composed of cDNA or gDNA derived from T cells, B-cell-depleted T cells, or PBMCs. The dataset comprised deeply sampled blood TCRbeta repertoires from subjects exposed to, actively infected with, or recovered from COVID-19. The repertoires were released in a freely available public database meant as a resource for research on the immune response to SARS-CoV-2. Samples were obtained from the ongoing ImmuneRACE study (first 160 participants) and from about 1,300 subjects provided by 6 global collaborators. A de-identified subject ID, COVID-19 status, age in years and sex were almost always included in the sample metadata. HLA class I and class II types, where available, came from metadata supplied by the sample provider rather than from assay-based typing. Results the study describes overall, beyond this receptor: Clinical and demographic metadata were provided uncurated, with the amount varying by source and participant.

On this clone itself: Its antigen target is currently unknown. The record has no base qualities; no much larger clone is one base away.

TCRbeta CDR3 regions were amplified from genomic DNA by means of the immunoSEQ Assay, a bias-controlled multiplex PCR. The paper's processing steps were these. The number of nucleated cells in each sample was estimated from the amplification of reference gene primers within the assay. To quantify the absolute abundance of each unique TCRbeta CDR3 rearrangement, sequence reads were collapsed and filtered. For each sample, productive Simpson clonality was calculated by taking the square root of Simpson's diversity index across productive rearrangements. Not all clones reach the TCRdb copy of this immuneACCESS table, which keeps in-frame sequences only. Checked studies attribute under half of the gap to unresolved V genes and leave the rest unexplained. From that table come the V and J calls and clone size; the DNA was used to work out D and trimming. The sample table contains 250,000 or so clones; only one count was recorded for roughly 85% of them. The top ten hold about 7% of the sample.

Taken from cysteine to phenylalanine, the CDR3 has 16 residues. The DNA shown is the 48-base CDR3, in frame from base 1. From the germline V gene, CDR1 is MNHEY and CDR2 is SVGEGT. Germline trimming: 6 bases from V, 3 bases from J; junction bases outside gene matches: 8. Participants in the prospective study were aged about 18 to 89 years, lived in under 30 United States geographic areas, and enrolled through a virtual design. Cohort assignment in the prospective study relied on participant-reported clinical history from a screening survey and a study questionnaire. Exposed participants had been in contact, within 2 weeks of entering the study, with a person who had a PCR-confirmed or clinician-diagnosed case of COVID-19. In the prospective study, whole blood, serum and a nasopharyngeal or oropharyngeal swab were collected from each participant by mobile phlebotomists. Prospective study participants could optionally give additional blood draws and questionnaires over a roughly two-month period. Before DNA extraction, blood samples from the prospective study were shipped at room temperature or frozen.

Sample: PBMCs or T cells enriched from blood (not recorded which). The V gene is TRBV6-2 or TRBV6-3 and the J gene is TRBJ2-7, with TRBD2 matching 13 junction bases. This receptor was taken from a woman aged 45-60 years who had been exposed to COVID-19. The bases read TGTGCCAGCAGCCAGCACGGGACTAGCGGGAACTACGAGCAGTACTTC. The translation is CASSQHGTSGNYEQYF.